A selection of T cell receptor beta chains follows, all from one sample in a study of shared clonotypes between healthy human individuals. Using immunoSEQ multiplex PCR, the repertoire was profiled, and TCRdb retains in-frame clones only, with some absent. The sample consists of about 700,000 clones, under 95% of them appearing once. Sequencing was done on a sample of naive CD8+ T cells sorted from blood. These receptors all stem from a man aged 25 to 40 in good health. The CDR3 runs from the conserved cysteine through the conserved F or W. Each record gives: V gene, clone size, D gene, J gene, CDR3 DNA, CDR3 protein. The D gene is left open where the match is weak. Clone size is stated in some rows and not others, as once, few, many or a class when expanded.

TRBV6-1	-	TRBD2	TRBJ2-1	TGTGCCAGCAGTGAACGTGCGGGAGGCCCCTACTCCTACAATGAGCAGTTCTTC	CASSERAGGPYSYNEQFF
TRBV28	-	-	TRBJ2-3	TGTGCCAGCACAATCGGGATACGTCTGGGGGGCGCGAAAGATACGCAGTATTTT	CASTIGIRLGGAKDTQYF
TRBV6-5	-	-	TRBJ2-4	TGTGCCAGCAGTTGGGGTTCGGTAGCCAAAAACATTCAGTACTTC	CASSWGSVAKNIQYF
TRBV5-1	-	-	TRBJ1-3	TGCGCCAGCAGCTTGATTGGAATTTACAAGGGCTCTGGAAACACCATATATTTT	CASSLIGIYKGSGNTIYF
TRBV27	-	-	TRBJ2-1	TGTGCCAGCAGTTCATACAGTTACAATGAGCAGTTCTTC	CASSSYSYNEQFF
TRBV10-3	-	-	TRBJ2-7	TGTGCCATCAGTGAGTCGAAGGGGGGAACCTACGAGCAGTACTTC	CAISESKGGTYEQYF
TRBV2	-	-	TRBJ2-5	TGTGCCAGCCAGCACCGCGAGACCCAGTACTTC	CASQHRETQYF
TRBV29-1	-	-	TRBJ2-5	TGCAGCGTTGAAAGAACAGATATACAAGAGACCCAGTACTTC	CSVERTDIQETQYF
TRBV7-6	once	-	TRBJ2-7	TGTGCCAGCAGCCGCGGACAGAGGAGCTCCTACGAGCAGTACTTC	CASSRGQRSSYEQYF
TRBV19	-	-	TRBJ1-4	TGTGCCAGTAAACCCCCAAGGGAGGACGGTGCAACTAATGAAAAACTGTTTTTT	CASKPPREDGATNEKLFF
TRBV7-2	-	-	TRBJ2-7	TGTGCCAGTCAAAACCGGGACGACTACGAGCAGTACTTC	CASQNRDDYEQYF
TRBV28	-	-	TRBJ1-5	TGTGCCAGCAGTTTAGTCGGCAGCCTCAATCAGCCCCAGCATTTT	CASSLVGSLNQPQHF
TRBV4-3	once	TRBD2	TRBJ2-1	TGCGCCAGCAGCCAAGTAAATGCGGGAGATCAACACAATGAGCAGTTCTTC	CASSQVNAGDQHNEQFF
TRBV2	-	TRBD2	TRBJ2-1	TGTGCCAGCAGCCTGGTAGCGGGAGAGGACTCCTACAATGAGCAGTTCTTC	CASSLVAGEDSYNEQFF
TRBV25-1	-	-	TRBJ1-2	TGTGCCAGCAGTGATGACGGCTCTAACTATGGCTACACCTTC	CASSDDGSNYGYTF
TRBV9	-	-	TRBJ2-7	TGTGCCAGCAGCTCGGACTATAGCTCCTACGAGCAGTACTTC	CASSSDYSSYEQYF
TRBV19	-	-	TRBJ2-7	TGTGCCAGTAGTACCCTAGGCGCCGCATTATACGAGCAGTACTTC	CASSTLGAALYEQYF
TRBV6-6	-	-	TRBJ2-2	TGTGCCAGCAGTTACTCGAGGGAGGACACCGGGGAGCTGTTTTTT	CASSYSREDTGELFF
TRBV10-2	-	TRBD2	TRBJ2-3	TGCGCCAGCAATTCCCTACTAGCGGGAGGTATCACAGATACGCAGTATTTT	CASNSLLAGGITDTQYF
TRBV7-2	-	-	TRBJ2-7	TGTGCCAGCAGCTTAGGGGGGGTCTACGAGCAGTACTTC	CASSLGGVYEQYF
TRBV19	-	-	TRBJ1-5	TGTGCCAGTAATTTAGGGCGCAATCAGCCCCAGCATTTT	CASNLGRNQPQHF
TRBV19	once	-	TRBJ1-4	TGTGCCAGCCATAAGGGACGGCTCGGGCACGAAAAACTGTTTTTT	CASHKGRLGHEKLFF
TRBV18	-	-	TRBJ1-1	TGTGCCAGCTGGTGGGGGGCGAACACTGAAGCTTTCTTT	CASWWGANTEAFF
TRBV30	-	TRBD2	TRBJ2-1	TGTGCCTGGGGACTAGCGATCTACAATGAGCAGTTCTTC	CAWGLAIYNEQFF
TRBV5-1	-	-	TRBJ2-3	TGCGCCAGCAGCCGAACCCTAAGGGGGGCAGATAGCACAGATACGCAGTATTTT	CASSRTLRGADSTDTQYF
TRBV18	-	-	TRBJ2-5	TGTGCCAGCTCCCCTTCCTTCGCCGAGGGACCGCAAGAGACCCAGTACTTC	CASSPSFAEGPQETQYF
TRBV13	-	TRBD1	TRBJ1-5	TGTGCCAGCACCCAAGGGGGCTGGGGGGCTGATAGCAATCAGCCCCAGCATTTT	CASTQGGWGADSNQPQHF
TRBV29-1	once	TRBD2	TRBJ2-7	TGCAGCGTTGCTAGCGGGAGTTGGGAGCAGTACTTC	CSVASGSWEQYF
TRBV10-1	-	-	TRBJ2-1	TGCGCCAGCAGTGATGGGACGGCTTACAATGAGCAGTTCTTC	CASSDGTAYNEQFF
TRBV2	-	-	TRBJ2-7	TGTGCCAGCAGCGCTCGTCTAGTTGCCGACGAGCAGTACTTC	CASSARLVADEQYF
TRBV2	-	-	TRBJ2-1	TGTGCCAGCGGAGGAAGCTCTGTAATTATGGGTTTCAATGAGCAGTTCTTC	CASGGSSVIMGFNEQFF
TRBV7-2	once	TRBD1	TRBJ2-5	TGTGCCAGCAGCTTAGAATTCCCGGGACAGATTCAAGAGACCCAGTACTTC	CASSLEFPGQIQETQYF
TRBV7-9	-	-	TRBJ2-1	TGTGCAAGTCGCTTAGGGGAGGAGCAGTTCTTC	CASRLGEEQFF
TRBV5-5	-	-	TRBJ2-7	TGTGCCAGCACCCTTAGGGAAGCTAGGGAGCAGTACTTC	CASTLREAREQYF
TRBV11-2	-	TRBD2	TRBJ2-1	TGTGCCAGCAGCTTAGAGGCGGGAGGTCTCTCCGGTGAGCAGTTCTTC	CASSLEAGGLSGEQFF
TRBV7-9	-	-	TRBJ2-1	TGTGCCAGCAGCCCACCGCTCGACAGGGACTCGTACAATGAGCAGTTCTTC	CASSPPLDRDSYNEQFF
TRBV29-1	-	-	TRBJ1-1	TGCAGCGTTGAAGGGGCCCGACACGGGCCCACTGAAGCTTTCTTT	CSVEGARHGPTEAFF
TRBV28	-	TRBD2	TRBJ2-1	TGTGCCAGCAGTTATGGACTAGCGGGAGGGACCTCCTACAATGAGCAGTTCTTC	CASSYGLAGGTSYNEQFF
TRBV5-1	once	TRBD2	TRBJ2-1	TGCGCCAGCAGCGAGACCTTGGGGGACTACTCCTACAATGAGCAGTTCTTC	CASSETLGDYSYNEQFF
TRBV9	-	TRBD1	TRBJ2-1	TGTGCCAGCAGCGCGACAGGGATCAATGAGCAGTTCTTC	CASSATGINEQFF
TRBV6-5	-	TRBD2	TRBJ2-1	TGTGCCAGCAGTTACTCACTAGCGGGATCCTACAATGAGCAGTTCTTC	CASSYSLAGSYNEQFF
TRBV7-2	-	-	TRBJ2-2	TGTGCCAGCAGCGGAAAATGGGCCGGGGAGCTGTTTTTT	CASSGKWAGELFF
TRBV20-1	-	-	TRBJ2-5	TGCAGTGCTGACACATTGGGGACCCAGTACTTC	CSADTLGTQYF
TRBV7-9	-	TRBD1	TRBJ1-6	TGTGCCAGCAGCTTACGGACAGGGTATAATTCACCCCTCCACTTT	CASSLRTGYNSPLHF
TRBV10-3	-	-	TRBJ2-7	TGTGCCATCAGTGAGTCGGGATACGAGCAGTACTTC	CAISESGYEQYF
TRBV29-1	once	TRBD1	TRBJ2-1	TGCAGCGACCTACCGGGACAGTCGTCCAATGAGCAGTTCTTC	CSDLPGQSSNEQFF
TRBV5-5	once	-	TRBJ1-4	TGTGCCAGCAGCCCCTCGGGCCCAACTAATGAAAAACTGTTTTTT	CASSPSGPTNEKLFF
TRBV13	-	-	TRBJ1-3	TGTGCCAGCAGCTGGACCCTCGACAGAAAGGGTGGAAACACCATATATTTT	CASSWTLDRKGGNTIYF
TRBV4-2	medium-sized	TRBD2	TRBJ2-7	TGTGCCAGCAGCCAAGATACTAGCGGCTACGAGCAGTACTTC	CASSQDTSGYEQYF
TRBV5-5	-	-	TRBJ2-2	TGTGCCAGCAGCTTTAGGGGTGGAATTTATACCGGGGAGCTGTTTTTT	CASSFRGGIYTGELFF
TRBV28	-	-	TRBJ2-7	TGTGCCAGCAGCGACCCTTCCTACGAGCAGTACTTC	CASSDPSYEQYF
TRBV6-5	-	-	TRBJ2-1	TGTGCCAGCGGGACCTACAATGAGCAGTTCTTC	CASGTYNEQFF
TRBV5-1	-	-	TRBJ2-1	TGCGCCAGCAGCTTGGAGGCGGGACCCGGTAATGAGCAGTTCTTC	CASSLEAGPGNEQFF
TRBV7-9	-	-	TRBJ2-3	TGTGCCAGCTTAATCACCTACCAAGATACGCAGTATTTT	CASLITYQDTQYF
TRBV7-9	-	TRBD2	TRBJ2-1	TGTGCCAGCAGCGTCGGGACTAGCGGGACCAATGAGCAGTTCTTC	CASSVGTSGTNEQFF
TRBV7-9	-	TRBD1	TRBJ2-1	TGTGCCAGCAGCTTTTCGGGACAGGGTATAGGGGGCCGATACAATGAGCAGTTCTTC	CASSFSGQGIGGRYNEQFF
TRBV7-9	-	-	TRBJ2-7	TGTGCCAGCAGTCCGTCTGATGGGGCGGGGACCTACGAGCAGTACTTC	CASSPSDGAGTYEQYF
TRBV18	-	-	TRBJ2-3	TGTGCCAGCTCACCACGAGAGAGAGGCACAGATACGCAGTATTTT	CASSPRERGTDTQYF
TRBV27	-	-	TRBJ2-7	TGTGCCAGCAGTTCCGACAATTCCTACGAGCAGTACTTC	CASSSDNSYEQYF